The 5 T cell receptor beta chains in this list originate from one sample, sequenced in a study of CD8+ T cells in alopecia areata. Treatment specified: oral pan-JAK inhibitor, 5-10 mg twice daily. Extracted RNA was reverse transcribed into cDNA, the sequencing template. Data came from immunoSEQ multiplex PCR; TCRdb stores just in-frame clones and leaves some out. Here the sample spans roughly 190,000 clones, approximately 60% being singletons. The input for sequencing was CD4+ T cells sorted from blood, taken at week 4, from a patient treated with tofacitinib. These receptors all come from a human donor with alopecia areata.

This clone was recorded only once. The V gene is TRBV27, the J gene TRBJ2-3; 9 nucleotides line up with TRBD1. The J segment lost 9 bases and the V segment lost 7 bases, leaving 8 bases of the junction unmatched. CDR3 length: 13 amino acids. CDR1 MNHEY and CDR2 SMNVEV come from the germline V gene (reference sequence). CDR3 coding DNA: TGTGCCAGCAAATATTGGACAGGGGAAACGCAGTATTTT. Protein: CASKYWTGETQYF.

The chain has TRBV5-1 and TRBJ2-1; 8 nucleotides match TRBD2. This CDR3 region has 13 residues. CDR1 and CDR2 from the germline V gene are SGHRS and YFSETQ. V dropped 4 bases and J dropped 4; count of bases not matched to a gene: 1. This chain's CDR3 is CASSPGGYNEQFF. CDR3 DNA: TGCGCCAGCAGCCCGGGGGGGTACAATGAGCAGTTCTTC.

This clone was counted between two and nine times. The chain has TRBV29-1 and TRBJ1-1; 7 positions match TRBD1. Germline V gene lookup returns CDR1 SQVTM and CDR2 ANQGSEA. The CDR3 contains 13 residues. With 6 bases clipped from V and 1 base from J, the junction kept 5 bases outside the gene matches. This CDR3 reads CSVSDRANTEAFF. The CDR3 region has the DNA TGCAGCGTAAGCGACAGGGCGAACACTGAAGCTTTCTTT.

V and J are TRBV30 and TRBJ1-1; TRBD1 aligns across 8 bases. The germline V gene encodes CDR1 GTSNPN and CDR2 SVGIG (reference sequence). The CDR3 is made up of 15 amino acids. V shed 6 bases, J shed 0 bases, and the junction held 9 bases outside the gene matches. DNA of the CDR3: TGTGCCTGTTGTCCCGGGACAGGATTGAACACTGAAGCTTTCTTT. It codes for CACCPGTGLNTEAFF.

The rearrangement uses TRBV29-1 and TRBJ1-2; D remains unclear. The V and J ends lost 5 bases and 4 bases respectively, with 8 bases between them. The CDR3 extends over 11 amino acids. CDR1 and CDR2 from the germline V gene are SQVTM and ANQGSEA. Written as DNA, the CDR3 is TGCAGCGTTACAGAGGGCTATGGCTACACCTTC. Translated: CSVTEGYGYTF.